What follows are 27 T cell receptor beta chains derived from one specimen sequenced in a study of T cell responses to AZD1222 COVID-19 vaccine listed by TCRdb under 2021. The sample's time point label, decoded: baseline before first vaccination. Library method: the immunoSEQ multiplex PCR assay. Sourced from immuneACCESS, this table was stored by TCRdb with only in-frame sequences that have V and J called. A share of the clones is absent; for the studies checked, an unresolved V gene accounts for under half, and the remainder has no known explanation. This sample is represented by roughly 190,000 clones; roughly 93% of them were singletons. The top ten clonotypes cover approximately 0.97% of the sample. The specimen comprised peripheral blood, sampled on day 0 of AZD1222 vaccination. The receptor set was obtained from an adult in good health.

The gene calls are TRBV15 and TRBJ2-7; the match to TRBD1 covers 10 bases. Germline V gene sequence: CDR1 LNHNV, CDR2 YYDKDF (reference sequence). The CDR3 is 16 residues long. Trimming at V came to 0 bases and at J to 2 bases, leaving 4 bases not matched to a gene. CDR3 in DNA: TGTGCCACCAGCAGAGACATTGGACAGGGGGCCTACGAGCAGTACTTC. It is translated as CATSRDIGQGAYEQYF.

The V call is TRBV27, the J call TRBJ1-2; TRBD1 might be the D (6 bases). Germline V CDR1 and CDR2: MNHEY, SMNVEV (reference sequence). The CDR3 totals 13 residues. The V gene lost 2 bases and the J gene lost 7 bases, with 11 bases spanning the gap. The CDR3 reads CASSLIRGFGYTF. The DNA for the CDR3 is TGTGCCAGCAGTTTAATCAGGGGTTTTGGCTACACCTTC.

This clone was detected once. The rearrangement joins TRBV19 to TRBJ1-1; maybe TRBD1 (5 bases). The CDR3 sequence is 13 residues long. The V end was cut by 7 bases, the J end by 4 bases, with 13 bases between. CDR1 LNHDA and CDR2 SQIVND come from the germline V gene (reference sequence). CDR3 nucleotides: TGTGCCAGTAATTCGGGGGGGGGCACTGAAGCTTTCTTT. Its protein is CASNSGGGTEAFF.

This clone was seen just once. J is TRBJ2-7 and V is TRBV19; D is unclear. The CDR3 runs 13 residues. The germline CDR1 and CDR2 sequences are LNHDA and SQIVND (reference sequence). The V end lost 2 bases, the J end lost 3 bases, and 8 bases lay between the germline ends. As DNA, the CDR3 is TGTGCCAGTAGTATATCTCTAGTCTACGAGCAGTACTTC. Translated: CASSISLVYEQYF.

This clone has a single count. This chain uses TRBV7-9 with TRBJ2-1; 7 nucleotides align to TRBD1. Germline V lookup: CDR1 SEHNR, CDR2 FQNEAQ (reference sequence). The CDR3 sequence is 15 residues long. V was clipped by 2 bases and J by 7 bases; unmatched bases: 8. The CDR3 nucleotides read TGTGCCAGCAGCTTACCGACAGGGTTGGCAAATGAGCAGTTCTTC. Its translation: CASSLPTGLANEQFF.

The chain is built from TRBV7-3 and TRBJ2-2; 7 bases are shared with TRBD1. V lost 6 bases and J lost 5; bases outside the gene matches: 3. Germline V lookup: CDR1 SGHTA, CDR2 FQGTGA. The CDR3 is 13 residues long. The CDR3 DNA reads TGTGCCAGCAGGAGGGGGCTGACCGGGGAGCTGTTTTTT. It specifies CASRRGLTGELFF.

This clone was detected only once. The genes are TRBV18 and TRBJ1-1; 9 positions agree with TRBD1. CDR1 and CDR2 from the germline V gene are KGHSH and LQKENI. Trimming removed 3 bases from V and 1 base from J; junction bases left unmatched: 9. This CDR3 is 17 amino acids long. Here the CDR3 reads CASSPFGQGRGNTEAFF. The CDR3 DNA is TGTGCCAGCTCACCTTTCGGACAGGGGCGAGGGAACACTGAAGCTTTCTTT.

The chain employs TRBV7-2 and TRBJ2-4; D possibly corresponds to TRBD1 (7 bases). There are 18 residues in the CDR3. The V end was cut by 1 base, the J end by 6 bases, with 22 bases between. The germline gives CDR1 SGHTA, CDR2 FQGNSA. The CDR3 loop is CASSLEGLQGGGLNIQYF. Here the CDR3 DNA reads TGTGCCAGCAGCTTAGAGGGACTCCAGGGGGGAGGTTTAAACATTCAGTACTTC.

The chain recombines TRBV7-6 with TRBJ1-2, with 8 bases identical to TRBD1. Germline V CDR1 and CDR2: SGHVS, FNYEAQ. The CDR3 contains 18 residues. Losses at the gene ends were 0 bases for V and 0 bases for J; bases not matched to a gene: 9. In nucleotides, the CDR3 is TGTGCCAGCAGCTTAGCCGGGACAGGTGGCCCAACTAACTATGGCTACACCTTC. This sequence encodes CASSLAGTGGPTNYGYTF.

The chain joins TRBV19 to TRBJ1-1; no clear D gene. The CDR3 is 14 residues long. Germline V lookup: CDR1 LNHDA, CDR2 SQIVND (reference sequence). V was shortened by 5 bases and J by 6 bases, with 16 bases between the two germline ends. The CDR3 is CASSFGPNPAEAFF. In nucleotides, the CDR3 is TGTGCCAGTAGTTTTGGACCCAACCCCGCTGAAGCTTTCTTT.

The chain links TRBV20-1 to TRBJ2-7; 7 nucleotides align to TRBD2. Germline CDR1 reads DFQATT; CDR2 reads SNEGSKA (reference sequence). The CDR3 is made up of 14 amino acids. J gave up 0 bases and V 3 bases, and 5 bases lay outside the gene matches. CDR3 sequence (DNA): TGCAGTGCTAGTTCCGGGGGGACCTCCTACGAGCAGTACTTC. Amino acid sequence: CSASSGGTSYEQYF.

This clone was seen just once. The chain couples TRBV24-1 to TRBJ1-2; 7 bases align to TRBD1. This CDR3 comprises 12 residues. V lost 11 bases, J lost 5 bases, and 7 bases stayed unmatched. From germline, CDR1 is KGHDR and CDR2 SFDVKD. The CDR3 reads CAIKQGPYGYTF. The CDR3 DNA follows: TGTGCCATAAAACAGGGGCCGTATGGCTACACCTTC.

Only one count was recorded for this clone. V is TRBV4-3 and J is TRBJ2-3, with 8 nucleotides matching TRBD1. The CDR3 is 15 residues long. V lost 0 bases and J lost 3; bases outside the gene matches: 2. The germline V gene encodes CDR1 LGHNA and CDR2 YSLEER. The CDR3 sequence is CASSQEDRGTDTQYF. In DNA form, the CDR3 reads TGCGCCAGCAGCCAAGAAGACAGGGGAACAGATACGCAGTATTTT.

CDR3 bases: TGTGCCAGCAGTTTATGGTTTCCGGGCAGTCAAGAGACCCAGTACTTC. Translating it yields CASSLWFPGSQETQYF. J is TRBJ2-5 and V is TRBV28; D gene unclear. Trimming took off 0 bases at V and 2 bases at J, with 13 bases between the two ends. The CDR3 covers 16 residues. CDR1 MDHEN and CDR2 SYDVKM come from the germline V gene.

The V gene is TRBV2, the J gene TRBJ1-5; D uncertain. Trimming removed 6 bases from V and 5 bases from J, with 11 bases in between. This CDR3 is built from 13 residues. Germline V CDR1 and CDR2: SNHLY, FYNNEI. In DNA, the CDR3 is TGTGCCAGCAGAACAACACCTTATCAGCCCCAGCATTTT. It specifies CASRTTPYQPQHF.

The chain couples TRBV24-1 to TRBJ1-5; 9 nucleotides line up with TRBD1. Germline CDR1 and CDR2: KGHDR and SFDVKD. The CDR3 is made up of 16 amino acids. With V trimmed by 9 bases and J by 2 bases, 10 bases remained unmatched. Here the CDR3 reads CATRGQGEGGNQPQHF. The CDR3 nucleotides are TGTGCCACCCGGGGACAGGGAGAAGGTGGCAATCAGCCCCAGCATTTT.

CDR3 protein: CATSGKRTGPRDTQYF. CDR3 sequence (DNA): TGTGCCACCAGCGGGAAGAGGACAGGGCCTAGGGATACGCAGTATTTT. The genes are TRBV15 and TRBJ2-3, with 8 bases aligning to TRBD1. CDR3 size: 16 residues. Germline values: CDR1 LNHNV, CDR2 YYDKDF (reference sequence). Unmatched junction bases numbered 13, after V lost 5 bases and J lost 6 bases.

The CDR3 region is CASSLRPTEDTEAFF. The CDR3 DNA reads TGTGCCAGCAGCCTGAGACCCACGGAGGACACTGAAGCTTTCTTT. The V call is TRBV7-3, the J call TRBJ1-1; D not resolved. The germline CDR1 and CDR2 sequences are SGHTA and FQGTGA. This CDR3 spans 15 amino acids. The V end was cut by 5 bases, the J end by 3 bases, with 16 bases between.

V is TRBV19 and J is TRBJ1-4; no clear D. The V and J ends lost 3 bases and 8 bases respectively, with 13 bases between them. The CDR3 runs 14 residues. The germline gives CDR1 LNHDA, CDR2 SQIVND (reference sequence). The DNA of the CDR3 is TGTGCCAGTAGTATTCGTGAGACGTCCGAAAAACTGTTTTTT. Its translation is CASSIRETSEKLFF.

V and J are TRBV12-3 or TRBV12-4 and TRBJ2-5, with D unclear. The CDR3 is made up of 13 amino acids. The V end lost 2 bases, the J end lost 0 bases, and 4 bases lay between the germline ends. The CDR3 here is CASSLHNQETQYF. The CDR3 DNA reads TGTGCCAGCAGTTTACACAACCAAGAGACCCAGTACTTC.

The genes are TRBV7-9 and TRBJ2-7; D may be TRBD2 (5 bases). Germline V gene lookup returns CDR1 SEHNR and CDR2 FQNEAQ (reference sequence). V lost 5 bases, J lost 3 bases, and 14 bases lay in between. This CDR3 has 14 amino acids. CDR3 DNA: TGTGCCAGCAGCCCGAACGTCGCGGGCTACGAGCAGTACTTC. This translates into CASSPNVAGYEQYF.

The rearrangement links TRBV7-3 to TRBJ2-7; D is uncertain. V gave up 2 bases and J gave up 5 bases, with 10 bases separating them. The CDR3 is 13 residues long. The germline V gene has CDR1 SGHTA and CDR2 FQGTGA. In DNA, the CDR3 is TGTGCCAGCAGCTTAGTCCAGTTCCACGAGCAGTACTTC. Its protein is CASSLVQFHEQYF.

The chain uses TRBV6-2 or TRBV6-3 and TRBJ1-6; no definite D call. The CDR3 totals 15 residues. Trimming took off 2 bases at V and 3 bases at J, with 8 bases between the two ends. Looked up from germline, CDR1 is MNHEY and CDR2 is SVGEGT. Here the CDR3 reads CASSYGEVYNSPLHF. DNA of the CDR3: TGTGCCAGCAGTTACGGAGAGGTCTATAATTCACCCCTCCACTTT.

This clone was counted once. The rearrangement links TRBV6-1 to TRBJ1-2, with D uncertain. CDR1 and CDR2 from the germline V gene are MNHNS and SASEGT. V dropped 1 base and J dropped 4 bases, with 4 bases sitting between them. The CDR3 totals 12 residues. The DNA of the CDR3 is TGTGCCAGCAGTGAAGGGGGCTATGGCTACACCTTC. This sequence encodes CASSEGGYGYTF.

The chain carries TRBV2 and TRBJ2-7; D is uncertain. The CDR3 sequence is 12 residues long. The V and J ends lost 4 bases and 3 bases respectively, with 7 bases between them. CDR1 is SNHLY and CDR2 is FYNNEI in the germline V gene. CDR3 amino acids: CASSAALYEQYF. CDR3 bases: TGTGCCAGCAGTGCAGCCCTCTACGAGCAGTACTTC.

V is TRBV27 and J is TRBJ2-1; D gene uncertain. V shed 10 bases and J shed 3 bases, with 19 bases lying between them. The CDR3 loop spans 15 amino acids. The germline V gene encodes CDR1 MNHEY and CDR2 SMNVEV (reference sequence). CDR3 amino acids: CANRPLPPGYNEQFF. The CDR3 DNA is TGTGCCAACCGCCCGCTCCCCCCTGGCTACAATGAGCAGTTCTTC.

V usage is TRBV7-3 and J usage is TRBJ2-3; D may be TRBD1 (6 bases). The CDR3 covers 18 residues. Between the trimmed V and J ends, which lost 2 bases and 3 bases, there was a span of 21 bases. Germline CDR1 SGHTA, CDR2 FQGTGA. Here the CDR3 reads CASSLFVVWGPRTDTQYF. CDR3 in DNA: TGTGCCAGCAGCTTATTTGTGGTTTGGGGGCCAAGGACAGATACGCAGTATTTT.